These T cell receptor beta chains were read from a single sample in a study of tumor and adjacent non-tumor tissue in lung cancer. Via MiXCR, TCRdb re-called the multiplex PCR reads, giving one row per CDR3 protein. The sample contains approximately 150,000 distinct CDR3 sequences, 60% to 70% of which appear only once. The sequenced material came from lung tumor tissue. All receptors come from a man in his fifties or sixties with small cell lung cancer. Both conserved end residues are part of each CDR3. D genes are given only for firm matches. Only some rows state a clone size, as once, few, many or a class for expanded clones.

J | size | V | D | DNA | CDR3
TRBJ2-7 | . | TRBV7-9 | TRBD1 | TGTGCCAGCAGCCATGGACAGGGATCCTACGAGCAGTACTTC | CASSHGQGSYEQYF
TRBJ2-1 | once | TRBV30 | . | TGTGCCTGGAGCGAGGTCCCCGATGAGCACTTCTTC | CAWSEVPDEHFF
TRBJ2-7 | many | TRBV6-1 | . | TGTGCCAGCAGTGGGGCGGTTGAAACTCCCTACGAGCAGTACTTC | CASSGAVETPYEQYF
TRBJ1-5 | . | TRBV6-6 | . | TGTGCCAGCAGTTACGCCCAGGGGCAGTCCCAGCATTTT | CASSYAQGQSQHF
TRBJ2-3 | . | TRBV11-2 | . | TGTGCCAGCAGCTTAGTACTACTCACAGATATTCAGTATTTT | CASSLVLLTDIQYF
TRBJ2-1 | . | TRBV12-3/TRBV12-4 | . | TGTGCCATCCGGGGAGGTAGCTCCTACAATGAGCAGTTCTTC | CAIRGGSSYNEQFF
TRBJ2-3 | . | TRBV10-3 | . | TGTGCCATCAGAAGCCCAAGCACAGATACGCAGTATTTT | CAIRSPSTDTQYF
TRBJ2-6 | . | TRBV2 | TRBD2 | TGTGCCAGCAGCCAAGCGGGAGGGGCTGGGGCCAACGTCCTGACTTTC | CASSQAGGAGANVLTF
TRBJ2-1 | . | TRBV20-1 | TRBD2 | TGCAGTGTTAGACGAGCGGGACTAGTTGTTGGTGAGCAGTTCTTC | CSVRRAGLVVGEQFF
TRBJ1-2 | . | TRBV29-1 | TRBD1 | TGCAGCGCGGGGACAGGGATTCCCTATTGCTACACCTTC | CSAGTGIPYCYTF
TRBJ2-3 | many | TRBV29-1 | . | TGCAGCGTTGCGGAAATGACAGATACGCAGTATTTT | CSVAEMTDTQYF
TRBJ1-1 | . | TRBV20-1 | . | TGCAGTGCTAGTAGGTCGGGGAACACTGAAGCTTTCTTT | CSASRSGNTEAFF
TRBJ1-3 | many | TRBV6-1 | . | TGTGCCAGCACCCGAAACGAGGCGCACTCTGGAAACACCATATATTTT | CASTRNEAHSGNTIYF
TRBJ2-3 | . | TRBV20-1 | . | TGCAGCCCTCGAAGCGACACAGATACGCAGTATTTT | CSPRSDTDTQYF
TRBJ1-2 | . | TRBV11-2 | . | TGTGCCAGCAGCCCGGACTGCGGGGGGGGCTACGCCTTC | CASSPDCGGGYAF
TRBJ2-2 | . | TRBV12-3/TRBV12-4 | . | TGTGCCAGCAGTTCCCGGACCCGGGGGAACACCGGGGAGCTGTCTTTT | CASSSRTRGNTGELSF
TRBJ1-6 | . | TRBV24-1 | . | TGTGCCACCAGTGGAGACAGAAGGATGCCTGATTCACCCCTCCACTTT | CATSGDRRMPDSPLHF
TRBJ2-5 | few | TRBV29-1 | . | TGCAGTGCCCGCCCCGTGGGGGCGTATCAAGAGACCCAGTACTTC | CSARPVGAYQETQYF
TRBJ2-7 | . | TRBV20-1 | . | TGCAGTGCCCGAGGACCTTCTTGGGAGCAGTACTTC | CSARGPSWEQYF
TRBJ2-1 | many | TRBV4-1 | . | TGCGCCAGCAGCCTTGACAGAAGGGGTGAGCAGTTCTTC | CASSLDRRGEQFF
TRBJ2-2 | . | TRBV12-3/TRBV12-4 | . | TGTGGCAGCACCAATGTACTAGCAACGAACACCTGGGAGCTGTTTTTT | CGSTNVLATNTWELFF
TRBJ2-3 | . | TRBV4-2 | . | TGTGTCAGCAGTCACTATACCGGAAGACTAGACCAATTCACAAATACGCAGTATTTT | CVSSHYTGRLDQFTNTQYF
TRBJ2-3 | few | TRBV20-1 | . | TGCAGTGCTGGAGGACCTCAAGGTAGCACAGATACGCAGTATTTT | CSAGGPQGSTDTQYF
TRBJ1-4 | large | TRBV11-2 | . | TGTGCCAGCAGCTTAGATGAAAAACTGTTTTTT | CASSLDEKLFF
TRBJ1-1 | few | TRBV10-3 | . | TGTGCCATCAGTGTGCAGGGTGAAGCTTTCTTT | CAISVQGEAFF
TRBJ2-1 | . | TRBV12-3/TRBV12-4 | . | TGTGCCAGCAGATGGGGAAACTCGCAGGGGAATGAGCAGTTCTTC | CASRWGNSQGNEQFF
TRBJ1-2 | . | TRBV29-1 | . | . | CNVRRGGSNYGCTF
TRBJ2-3 | . | TRBV10-1 | . | TGCGCCAGCGGTGAGTCGGGCCTAGGGGCGCAGTATTTT | CASGESGLGAQYF
TRBJ2-1 | many | TRBV12-3/TRBV12-4 | . | TGTGCCAGCAGTGGGCGGGCCCGGAATGAGCAGTTCTTC | CASSGRARNEQFF
TRBJ2-3 | . | TRBV24-1 | TRBD2 | TGTACTACCAGTGATTTGGCAGCGGGGACAGATACGCAGTATTTT | CTTSDLAAGTDTQYF
TRBJ1-2 | . | TRBV5-4 | TRBD1 | TGTGCCAGCAGCTCGGGACAGAACTATGGCTACATCTTC | CASSSGQNYGYIF
TRBJ2-1 | . | TRBV20-1 | . | TGCAGTGCCTTAGGGGCTAGTGGGAGTTATGAGCAGTTCTTC | CSALGASGSYEQFF
TRBJ2-1 | few | TRBV29-1 | TRBD2 | TGCAGCGTTGTCGGGACTAGTGGGCTCAATGAGCAGTTCTTC | CSVVGTSGLNEQFF
TRBJ2-3 | . | TRBV20-1 | TRBD2 | TGCAGTGCCCGGGGACTAGTGGGATCGGTTACGCAGTATTTT | CSARGLVGSVTQYF
TRBJ1-2 | . | TRBV6-1 | . | TGTGCCAGGAGTGTACGGACTGATTATGGTTACACCTTC | CARSVRTDYGYTF
TRBJ2-3 | few | TRBV11-2 | . | TGTGCCAGCAGCCAACTACAGGGCGCCCCAGATACGCAGTATTTT | CASSQLQGAPDTQYF
TRBJ2-1 | . | TRBV4-2 | . | TGTGCCAGCAGCCAAGTTACTAGCCGGAGTTATGTGCAGTTCTTC | CASSQVTSRSYVQFF
TRBJ2-1 | . | TRBV12-3/TRBV12-4 | . | TGTACCAGCACTTTCCCCCCGGGCCGCGATATGTTCTTC | CTSTFPPGRDMFF
TRBJ2-7 | . | TRBV4-1 | . | TGCGCCAGCAGCCAGCGCACCGGGACGGAGACCTACGAGCAGTACTTC | CASSQRTGTETYEQYF
TRBJ1-1 | many | TRBV29-1 | . | TGCAGCGTTGAAAGGGGCTTGAACACTGAAGCTTTCTTT | CSVERGLNTEAFF
TRBJ2-1 | . | TRBV20-1 | . | TGCAGCGCCAGAGCTCGTGGTGGTCTGGGTCAGGACTCCTACAATGAGCAGTTCTTC | CSARARGGLGQDSYNEQFF
TRBJ2-3 | many | TRBV11-2 | . | TGTGCCAGCAGTCCCCGCGGCGGAGATACGCAGTATTTT | CASSPRGGDTQYF
TRBJ2-3 | many | TRBV11-2 | . | TGTGCCAGCAGTTTGGGGGATAGCGCAGATACGCAGTATTTT | CASSLGDSADTQYF
TRBJ1-5 | . | TRBV11-2 | . | TGTGCCAGCAGCTCGGGTGTGACAACCGTTCAGCCCCAGCATTTT | CASSSGVTTVQPQHF
TRBJ2-1 | . | TRBV20-1 | TRBD2 | TGCAGTGCTACAGACCAGAGGGCGGCGAGCGGGAGATTAAATGAACAGTTCTTC | CSATDQRAASGRLNEQFF
TRBJ1-5 | many | TRBV12-3/TRBV12-4 | . | TGTGCCAGCAGTTTCGGAGGGAGCAATCAGCCCCAGCATTTT | CASSFGGSNQPQHF
TRBJ1-2 | medium-sized | TRBV29-1 | . | TGCAGCGTTGTTAGGGGCTGGGTCTACTTC | CSVVRGWVYF
TRBJ2-3 | many | TRBV12-3/TRBV12-4 | . | TGTGCCAGCAGTCTAACCGGACTCCCTAGCACAGATACGCAGTATTTT | CASSLTGLPSTDTQYF